This TCR beta chain was obtained from a study of response to subunit inactivated influenza vaccine. This clonotype was detected a few times. A single record per CDR3 protein comes from TCRdb applying MiXCR to the RT-PCR reads. The table lists some 520,000 distinct CDR3 sequences, about 15% of them singletons. Sequencing was performed on CD4+ T cells sorted from PBMCs, taken less than 30 months after vaccination. The receptor's source is a man between 45 and 75 years old who received an inactivated influenza vaccine.

The chain's CDR3 is CASSRPGQYGYTF. The CDR3 DNA reads TGTGCCAGCAGCCGGCCGGGACAGTATGGCTACACCTTC. The rearrangement joins TRBV7-9 to TRBJ1-2, with 7 bases fitting TRBD1. From germline, CDR1 is SEHNR and CDR2 FQNEAQ (reference sequence). The CDR3 loop spans 13 amino acids. Germline trimming cut 5 bases from V and 5 bases from J; bases unmatched to any gene: 5.